The source of this T cell receptor beta chain is a study of blood T cell repertoires in COVID-19. Study-level information: The origin of the acute and convalescent COVID-19 samples was the United States, Italy and Spain. Sources were T cells, B-cell-depleted T cells, or PBMCs; the material itself was cDNA or gDNA.

The authors' processing: The authors estimated nucleated cell counts from reference gene primer amplification. Assay: immunoSEQ multiplex PCR; the TCRdb copy retains only in-frame clones and omits some. The V and J calls and the clone size are those of that table, but D and trimming were determined from the DNA. Of about 160,000 clones in the sample, approximately 86% were seen once. V gave up 2 bases and J gave up 7 bases, with 15 bases separating them. CDR3 length equals 13 residues. Germline lookup yields CDR1 SQVTM and CDR2 ANQGSEA. The rearrangement joins TRBV29-1 to TRBJ2-7; D might be TRBD2 (5 bases). Sequencing was carried out using peripheral blood. This sequence originates from a man between 65 and 85 years old with acute or convalescent COVID-19. The chain's CDR3 is CSVEQLATGEQYF. CDR3 in DNA: TGCAGCGTTGAACAGTTAGCAACGGGGGAGCAGTACTTC.